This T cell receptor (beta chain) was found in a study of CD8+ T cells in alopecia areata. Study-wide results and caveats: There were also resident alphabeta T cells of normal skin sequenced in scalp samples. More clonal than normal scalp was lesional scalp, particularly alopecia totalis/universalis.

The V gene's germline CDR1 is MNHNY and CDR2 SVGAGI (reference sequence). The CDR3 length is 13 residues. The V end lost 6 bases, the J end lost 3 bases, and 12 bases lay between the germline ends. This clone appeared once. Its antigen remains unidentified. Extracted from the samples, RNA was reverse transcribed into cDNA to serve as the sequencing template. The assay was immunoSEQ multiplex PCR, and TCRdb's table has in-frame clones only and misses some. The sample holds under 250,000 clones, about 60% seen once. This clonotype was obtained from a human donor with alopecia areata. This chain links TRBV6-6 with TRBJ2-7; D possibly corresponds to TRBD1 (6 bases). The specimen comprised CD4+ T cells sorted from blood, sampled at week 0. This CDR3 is CASSSGVNYEQYF. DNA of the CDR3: TGTGCCAGCAGCTCAGGGGTCAACTACGAGCAGTACTTC.